This T cell receptor beta chain originates from a study of shared clonotypes between healthy human individuals (dated by TCRdb to 2020 to 2021). Broadly, across the study: A few men and a couple of women, aged 18 to 49 years, made up the cohort. For each donor, three plates each were used for CD4 naive and CD4 memory, two plates were used for CD8 naive, and one plate was used for CD8 memory. To estimate repertoire size and how much clonotypes are shared between individuals, the study performed deep sequencing of blood TCR repertoires from roughly five healthy adults. To increase sequencing depth and limit assay-specific biases, TCR repertoire library preparation and sequencing were carried out by different laboratories using diverse techniques. Per donor, leukapheresis produced somewhere between about 0.9 and 9 billion PBMCs.

CDR1 MDHEN and CDR2 SYDVKM are derived from the germline V gene. From the cysteine up to the phenylalanine, the CDR3 has a length of 17 residues. This entry keeps only the CDR3 DNA: 51 bases, framed from base 1. The junction shows trimming of 7 bases on V and 7 bases on J, and the gene matches do not reach 14 bases of it. Using the deep immunoSEQ assay, TCR CDR3 regions were amplified from genomic DNA by multiplex PCR. Genomic DNA extracted from each cell subset was distributed evenly over all wells of several immunoSEQ 96-well plates, and each plate served as one replicate. For sorted subsets, approximately 190 ng of genomic DNA, equivalent to 25,000 to 35,000 T cell genomes, went into each replicate PCR. The purified libraries were quantified using a Qubit 3.0 fluorometer, sized with a Bioanalyzer 2100, and then quantified again using the KAPA Library Quantification kit. A separate single-read 150-cycle Illumina NextSeq 550 flow cell was used to sequence each immunoSEQ 96-well plate. The published analysis was carried out like this. Because the immunoSEQ output held only junctional sequences and lacked quality scores, the filtering could not match the filtering applied to full-length reads. Sequences were annotated with PyIR, a Python wrapper for IgBLAST v1.9, and V/J genes and CDR3 were assigned using IMGT germline references. Any read was removed if the V/J assignment was weak (E-value above 1e-6), the CDR3 was missing, or the read contained stop codons, out-of-frame junctions, or ambiguous translated residues. V3J clonotypes were defined by identical inferred V gene, J gene, and CDR3 amino acid sequence. The percentage overlap between two repertoires was calculated by dividing the number of shared unique clonotypes by the size of the smaller repertoire. Three approaches were used to assess repertoire richness: RTK rarefaction, the Chao1 estimator, and Recon v2.1 estimates of unobserved clonotypes. OLGA was used to compute generation probabilities for all TCRbeta clonotypes that the gDNA method yielded from a few donors. TCRdb mirrors the immuneACCESS table, restricted to in-frame sequences. Some clones are absent from its copies; in checked studies, under half trace to an unresolved V gene, and the reason for the others is unknown. V and J calls plus clone size are reproduced from that table; the DNA served to infer D and trimming. The sample table records approximately 1,500,000 clones; roughly 97% of these occur just once. The ten largest clonotypes hold more than 0.9% of the sample.

Donors were healthy HIV-negative adults with no recently reported acute infections or vaccinations. Every donor was a Caucasian adult residing in Nashville, Tennessee, USA. CD4+ T cells were enriched through magnetic negative selection, after which naive cells were positively selected on CD45RA and the remaining negative fraction served as the memory subset. After blood collection by leukapheresis, PBMCs were isolated using Ficoll-Histopaque density gradient centrifugation and then cryopreserved in the vapor phase of liquid nitrogen. Analytical flow cytometry was used to check the purity and quantity of every magnetically sorted T cell population. From each sorted fraction, genomic DNA was isolated and quantified by UV absorbance on a Nanodrop 2000c. On this clone: It has no known antigen specificity. It has no much larger one-base neighbor in the sample; base qualities were not kept.

The research as a whole found: Rarefaction of sorted-subset datasets indicated incomplete sequencing despite the large sequencing depth. Naive subsets generally had larger estimated clonotype richness than memory subsets. Compared with non-shared clonotypes, the clonotypes found in all four sorted-subset donors had higher generation probabilities. Because the study included only a small number of donors, the genetic and exposure-history diversity represented was limited. Pairwise subsampling led to the expectation that sequencing depth would affect the degree of clonotype sharing among donors. Only blood was sampled, and tissue TCR repertoires likely differ from those in blood. When a handful of donors were compared, the shared fraction of clonotypes was about 5.2% for naive CD4, less than 4% for naive CD8, 2.3% for memory CD4, and 0.35% to 0.5% for memory CD8.

The chain is made from TRBV28 and TRBJ2-3, with TRBD2 identical over 13 junction bases. This sequence originates from a man aged 30-40 years in good health. The specimen sequenced was naive CD4+ T cells sorted from blood. The cell subset or site label on this specimen signifies: CD45RA+ positively selected. The CDR3 loop reads CASTSPQRGTSGNTQYF. Read as DNA, the sequence is TGTGCCAGCACCTCACCTCAACGGGGGACTAGCGGGAATACGCAGTATTTT.